This TCR beta chain was captured in a study of T-cell reconstitution after alpha-beta-depleted transplantation in children. Germline V CDR1 and CDR2: SNHLY, FYNNEI. V lost 4 bases and J lost 8; bases outside the gene matches: 6. This CDR3 comprises 13 residues. Preparation of the TCRbeta library was carried out with unique molecular identifiers. TCRdb processed the PCR reads anew with MiXCR; each CDR3 protein has one entry. This sample has a few hundred thousand distinct CDR3 sequences; roughly 22% occur once, and the top ten carry less than 4.5%. The TCR comes from a human donor who donated a stem cell graft to a child with acute myeloid leukemia. Specimen: PBMCs from the stem cell graft donor, collected from the stem cell graft. The rearrangement links TRBV2 to TRBJ1-2; TRBD1 agrees at 8 bases. The CDR3 loop reads CASSGTGNFGYTF. The CDR3 nucleotides are TGTGCCAGCAGTGGGACAGGGAACTTCGGCTACACCTTC.